The present TCR beta chain was sequenced within a study of T-cell memory formation after mild COVID-19. General study results and limits: Later expanders leaned CD4+, whereas day 15 to 85 contracting clones were balanced CD4/CD8.

Worth noting for this clonotype: Its antigen is currently unknown.

MiXCR, applied by TCRdb to the 5' RACE reads, yields one record per CDR3 protein. The table includes hundreds of thousands of distinct CDR3 sequences, 20% detected once. The CDR3 is made up of 16 amino acids. The J segment lost 5 bases and the V segment lost 0 bases, leaving 6 bases of the junction unmatched. Germline V gene lookup returns CDR1 SGHRS and CDR2 YFSETQ. This TCR was sampled from a man aged 18 to 30 who had mild COVID-19 (a few samples of this study predate the infection). Cell type and time point are not known. This chain connects TRBV5-1 to TRBJ2-3, with TRBD1 matching over 10 bases. Sequencing was performed on PBMCs or a T cell subset sorted from them (not recorded which). CDR3 amino acids: CASSLAGTGDGDTQYF. The CDR3 coding sequence is TGCGCCAGCAGCTTGGCCGGGACAGGGGATGGAGATACGCAGTATTTT.